The sequence of this TCR beta chain was determined in a study of CD8+CD57+ T cells in acquired aplastic anemia. By flow cytometry, patients selected for sequencing had shown an expansion of CD8+CD57+ cells. Untreated patients provided the blood samples, with no therapy given before sampling. This clonotype was counted a few times. Its antigen remains unknown. The study, taken as a whole, reports: No significant patient-versus-control difference appeared in CD8+ Simpson's diversity. Some 31 CD8+ CDR3 sequences were shared between patients and controls.

Trimming took 4 bases from V and 4 from J, leaving 20 bases between them. The CDR3 totals 17 residues. Researchers used genomic DNA as the template to profile TCR beta VDJ and CDR3. Each CDR3 protein is one row after TCRdb ran MiXCR on the reads. The table lists roughly 290,000 distinct CDR3 sequences, under 65% of them singletons, with around 1.3% in the top ten. The source material was sorted CD4+, CD8+, or CD8+CD57+ T cells (not recorded which) from PBMCs. The chain combines TRBV12-3 or TRBV12-4 with TRBJ2-1; D not resolved. The sequence came from a human donor with aplastic anemia. The CDR3: CASSSIGGPRVYNEQFF. The CDR3 bases are TGTGCCAGCAGTTCCATCGGTGGACCTCGGGTTTACAATGAGCAGTTCTTC.